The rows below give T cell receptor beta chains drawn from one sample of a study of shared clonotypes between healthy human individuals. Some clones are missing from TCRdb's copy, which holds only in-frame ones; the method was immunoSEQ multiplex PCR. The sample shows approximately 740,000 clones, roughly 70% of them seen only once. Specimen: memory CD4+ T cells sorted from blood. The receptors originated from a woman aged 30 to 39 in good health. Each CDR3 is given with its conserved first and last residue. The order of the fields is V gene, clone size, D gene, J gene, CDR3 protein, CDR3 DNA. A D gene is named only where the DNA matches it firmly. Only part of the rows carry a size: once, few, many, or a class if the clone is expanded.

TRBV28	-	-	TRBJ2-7	CASSKWRFEQYF	TGTGCCAGCAGCAAATGGAGGTTCGAGCAGTACTTC
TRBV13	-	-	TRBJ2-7	CASSLAWEQYF	TGTGCCAGCAGCTTAGCTTGGGAGCAGTACTTC
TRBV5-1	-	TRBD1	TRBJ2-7	CASSLATGGPYEQYF	TGCGCCAGCAGCTTGGCCACAGGGGGCCCCTACGAGCAGTACTTC
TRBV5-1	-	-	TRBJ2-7	CASSSGTVDYEQYF	TGCGCCAGCAGCTCGGGGACGGTGGACTACGAGCAGTACTTC
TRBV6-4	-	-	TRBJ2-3	CASSSGAGTDTQYF	TGTGCCTCGAGTTCGGGAGCAGGAACAGATACGCAGTATTTT
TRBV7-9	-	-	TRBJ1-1	CASSLGGSGTEAFF	TGTGCCAGCAGCTTAGGGGGGTCGGGCACTGAAGCTTTCTTT
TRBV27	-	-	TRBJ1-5	CASSFTPLSNQPQHF	TGTGCCAGCAGTTTTACTCCCCTTAGCAATCAGCCCCAGCATTTT
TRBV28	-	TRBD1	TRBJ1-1	CASSHQGGVTEAFF	TGTGCCAGCAGTCATCAGGGGGGGGTCACTGAAGCTTTCTTT
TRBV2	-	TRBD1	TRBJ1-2	CASIADRGRLGYTF	TGTGCCAGCATCGCCGACAGGGGGCGTCTCGGCTACACCTTC
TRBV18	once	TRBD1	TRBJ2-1	CASSPLPVLGQGIEQFF	TGTGCCAGCTCACCACTCCCCGTACTGGGACAGGGCATTGAGCAGTTCTTC
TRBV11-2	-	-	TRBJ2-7	CASSLPGPYEQYF	TGTGCCAGCAGCTTGCCAGGACCCTACGAGCAGTACTTC
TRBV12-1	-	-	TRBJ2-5	CASRLEGVGTGIETQYF	-
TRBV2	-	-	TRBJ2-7	CASSLTDSPRF	TGTGCCAGCAGTCTCACGGACTCGCCTCGCTTC
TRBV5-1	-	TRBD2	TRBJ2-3	CASSFGLLAGVGDTQYF	TGCGCCAGCAGCTTTGGTTTACTAGCGGGAGTGGGAGATACGCAGTATTTT
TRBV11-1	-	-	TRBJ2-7	CASSLGFTGAYEQYF	TGTGCCAGCAGCTTAGGTTTTACAGGAGCCTACGAGCAGTACTTC